The source of this T cell receptor (beta chain) is a study of shared clonotypes between healthy human individuals. Turning to the study itself: Samples came from two female and a few male donors aged 18 to 49.

Across several immunoSEQ plates, the genomic DNA of each subset was split evenly. Sequencing used immunoSEQ multiplex PCR; TCRdb keeps in-frame clones, though not all of them. The sample lists more than 2,000,000 clones, over 85% occurring once. General observations from the study: The donor pool, a small one, limited the genetic and exposure-history diversity represented.

Details on this clone: What it recognizes is unknown.

In germline, CDR1 is SGDLS, CDR2 YYNGEE. V gave up 1 base and J gave up 5 bases; unmatched junction bases: 11. The CDR3 has 16 residues. The receptor was isolated from a man aged 18 to 29 in good health. Some clones in this sample may be carry-over from other donors' samples. This chain uses TRBV9 with TRBJ2-7; 8 nucleotides align to TRBD2. Sequencing used naive CD4+ T cells from PBMCs. Sample subset: CD45RA+ positively selected. The CDR3 loop is CASSVSGTSFPHEQYF. Written as DNA, the CDR3 is TGTGCCAGCAGCGTATCCGGGACTAGTTTTCCCCACGAGCAGTACTTC.